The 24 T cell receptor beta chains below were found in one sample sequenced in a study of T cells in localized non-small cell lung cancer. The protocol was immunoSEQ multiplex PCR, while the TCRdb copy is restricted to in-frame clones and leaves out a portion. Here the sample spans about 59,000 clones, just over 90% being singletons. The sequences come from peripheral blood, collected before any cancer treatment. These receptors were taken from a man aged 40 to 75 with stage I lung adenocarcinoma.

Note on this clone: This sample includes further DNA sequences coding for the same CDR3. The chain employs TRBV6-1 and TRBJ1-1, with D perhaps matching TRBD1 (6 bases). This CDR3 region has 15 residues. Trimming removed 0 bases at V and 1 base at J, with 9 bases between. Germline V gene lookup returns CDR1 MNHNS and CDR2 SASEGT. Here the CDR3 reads CASSEAGTRNTEAFF. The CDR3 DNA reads TGTGCCAGCAGTGAAGCTGGGACAAGGAACACTGAAGCTTTCTTT.

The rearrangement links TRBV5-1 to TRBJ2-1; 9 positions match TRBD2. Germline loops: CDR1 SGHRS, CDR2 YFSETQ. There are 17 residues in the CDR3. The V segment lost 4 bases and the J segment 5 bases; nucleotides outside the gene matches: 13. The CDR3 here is CASSRSLIAGEDNEQFF. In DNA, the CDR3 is TGCGCCAGCAGCAGAAGCCTTATAGCGGGAGAGGACAATGAGCAGTTCTTC.

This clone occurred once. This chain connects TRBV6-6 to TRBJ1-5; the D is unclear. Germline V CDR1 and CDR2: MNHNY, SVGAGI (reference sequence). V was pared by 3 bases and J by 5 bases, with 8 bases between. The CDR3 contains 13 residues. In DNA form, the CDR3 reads TGTGCCAGCAGTTATAACGGAGATCAGCCCCAGCATTTT. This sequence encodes CASSYNGDQPQHF.

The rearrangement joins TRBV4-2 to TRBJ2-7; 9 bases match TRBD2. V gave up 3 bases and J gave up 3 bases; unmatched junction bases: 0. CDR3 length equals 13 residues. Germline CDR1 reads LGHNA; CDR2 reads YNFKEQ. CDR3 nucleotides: TGTGCCAGCAGCCATAGCGGGAGCTACGAGCAGTACTTC. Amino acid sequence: CASSHSGSYEQYF.

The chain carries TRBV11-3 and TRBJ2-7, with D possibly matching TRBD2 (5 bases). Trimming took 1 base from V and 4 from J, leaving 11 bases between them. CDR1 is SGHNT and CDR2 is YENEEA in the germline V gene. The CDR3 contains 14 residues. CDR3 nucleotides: TGTGCCAGCAGCTTAGCGGCGGAGGAGTACGAGCAGTACTTC. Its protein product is CASSLAAEEYEQYF. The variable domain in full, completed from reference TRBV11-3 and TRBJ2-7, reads EAGVVQSPRYKIIEKKQPVAFWCNPISGHNTLYWYLQNLGQGPELLIRYENEEAVDDSQLPKDRFSAERLKGVDSTLKIQPAELGDSAVYLCASSLAAEEYEQYFGPGTRLTVT.

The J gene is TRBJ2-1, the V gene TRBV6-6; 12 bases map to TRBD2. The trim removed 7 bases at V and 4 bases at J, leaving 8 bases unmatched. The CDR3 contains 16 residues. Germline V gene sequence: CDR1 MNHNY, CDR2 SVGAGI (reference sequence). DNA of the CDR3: TGTGCCAGCACCACCGGACTAGCGGGGCTTTACAATGAGCAGTTCTTC. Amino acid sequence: CASTTGLAGLYNEQFF.

CDR3 residues: CASSIGQASYEQYF. The CDR3, as DNA: TGTGCCAGTAGTATCGGACAGGCCTCCTACGAGCAGTACTTC. This chain links TRBV19 with TRBJ2-7; 7 bases match TRBD1. The CDR3 runs 14 residues. V was pared by 3 bases and J by 0 bases, with 2 bases of the junction left unmatched. Per germline, CDR1 LNHDA and CDR2 SQIVND (reference sequence).

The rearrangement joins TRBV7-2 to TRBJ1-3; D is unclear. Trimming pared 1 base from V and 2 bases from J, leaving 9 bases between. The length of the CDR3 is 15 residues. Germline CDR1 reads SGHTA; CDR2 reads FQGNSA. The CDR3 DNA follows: TGTGCCAGCAGCTTAGGGCCCCTTCCTGGAAACACCATATATTTT. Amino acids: CASSLGPLPGNTIYF.

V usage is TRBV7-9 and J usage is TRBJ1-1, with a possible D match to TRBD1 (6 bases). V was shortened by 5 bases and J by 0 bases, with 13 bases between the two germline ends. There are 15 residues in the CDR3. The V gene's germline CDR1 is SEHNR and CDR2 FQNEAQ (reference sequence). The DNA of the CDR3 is TGTGCCAGCAGCGCCCGGACAGCCATGAACACTGAAGCTTTCTTT. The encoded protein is CASSARTAMNTEAFF.

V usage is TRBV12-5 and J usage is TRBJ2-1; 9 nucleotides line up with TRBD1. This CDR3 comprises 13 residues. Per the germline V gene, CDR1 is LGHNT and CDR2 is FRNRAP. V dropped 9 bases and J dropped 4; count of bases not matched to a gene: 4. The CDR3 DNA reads TGTGCTAGGGTGGGGACAGGGTACAATGAGCAGTTCTTC. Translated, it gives CARVGTGYNEQFF. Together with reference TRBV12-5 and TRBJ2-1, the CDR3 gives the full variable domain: DARVTQTPRHKVTEMGQEVTMRCQPILGHNTVFWYRQTMMQGLELLAYFRNRAPLDDSGMPKDRFSAEMPDATLATLKIQPSEPRDSAVYFCARVGTGYNEQFFGPGTRLTVL.

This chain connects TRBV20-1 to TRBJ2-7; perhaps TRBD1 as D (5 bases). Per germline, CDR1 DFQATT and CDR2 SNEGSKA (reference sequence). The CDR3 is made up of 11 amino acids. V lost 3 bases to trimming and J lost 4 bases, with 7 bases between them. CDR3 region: CSASQGYEQYF. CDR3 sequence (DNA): TGCAGTGCTAGCCAGGGTTACGAGCAGTACTTC.

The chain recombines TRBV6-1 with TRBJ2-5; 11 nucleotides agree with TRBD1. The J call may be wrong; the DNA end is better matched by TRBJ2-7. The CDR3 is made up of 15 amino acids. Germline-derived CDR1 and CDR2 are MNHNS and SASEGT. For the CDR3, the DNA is TGTGCCAGCAGTGAACGGGGACAGGGGGTTTACGAGCAGTACTTC. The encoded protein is CASSERGQGVYEQYF.

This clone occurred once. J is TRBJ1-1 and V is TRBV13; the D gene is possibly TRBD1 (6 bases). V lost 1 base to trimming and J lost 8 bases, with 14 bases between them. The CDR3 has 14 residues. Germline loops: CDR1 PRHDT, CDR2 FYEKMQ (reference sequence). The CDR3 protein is CASSLAAGAREAFF. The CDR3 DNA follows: TGTGCCAGCAGCTTAGCGGCAGGGGCCCGCGAAGCTTTCTTT.

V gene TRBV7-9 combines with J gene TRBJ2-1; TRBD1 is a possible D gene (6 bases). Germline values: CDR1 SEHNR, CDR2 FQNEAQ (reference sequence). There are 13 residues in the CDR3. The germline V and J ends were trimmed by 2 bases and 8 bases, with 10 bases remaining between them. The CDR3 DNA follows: TGTGCCAGCAGCTTAACAGGGCCCCATGAGCAGTTCTTC. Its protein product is CASSLTGPHEQFF.

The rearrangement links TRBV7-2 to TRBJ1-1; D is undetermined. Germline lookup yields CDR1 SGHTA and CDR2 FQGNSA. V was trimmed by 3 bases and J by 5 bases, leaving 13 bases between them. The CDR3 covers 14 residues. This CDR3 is CASSFGGLRTEAFF. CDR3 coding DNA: TGTGCCAGCAGCTTCGGCGGTCTAAGGACTGAAGCTTTCTTT.

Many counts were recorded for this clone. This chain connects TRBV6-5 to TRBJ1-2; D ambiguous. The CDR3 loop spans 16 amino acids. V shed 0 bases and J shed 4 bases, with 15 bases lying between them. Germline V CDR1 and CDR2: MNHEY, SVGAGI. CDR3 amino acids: CASSYSKHQEAYGYTF. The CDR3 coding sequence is TGTGCCAGCAGTTACTCGAAGCATCAGGAAGCCTATGGCTACACCTTC.

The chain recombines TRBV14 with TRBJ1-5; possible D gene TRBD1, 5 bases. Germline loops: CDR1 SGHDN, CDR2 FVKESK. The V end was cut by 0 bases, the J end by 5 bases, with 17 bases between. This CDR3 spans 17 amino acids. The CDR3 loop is CASSQDRGRGRDQPQHF. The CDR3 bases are TGTGCCAGCAGCCAAGACCGTGGGAGGGGACGAGATCAGCCCCAGCATTTT.

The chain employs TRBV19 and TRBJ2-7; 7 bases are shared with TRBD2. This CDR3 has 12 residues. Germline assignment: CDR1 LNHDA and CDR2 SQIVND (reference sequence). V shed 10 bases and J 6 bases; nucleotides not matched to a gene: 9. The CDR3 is CATRDYLREQYF. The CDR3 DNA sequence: TGTGCCACCCGGGACTACCTGCGCGAGCAGTACTTC.

CDR3 region: CAWSGQGGNQPQHF. The CDR3 nucleotides read TGTGCCTGGAGTGGACAGGGGGGCAATCAGCCCCAGCATTTT. This chain connects TRBV30 to TRBJ1-5, with TRBD1 matching over 9 bases. This CDR3 has 14 amino acids. Germline-derived CDR1 and CDR2 are GTSNPN and SVGIG (reference sequence). V lost 1 base and J lost 2; bases outside the gene matches: 0.

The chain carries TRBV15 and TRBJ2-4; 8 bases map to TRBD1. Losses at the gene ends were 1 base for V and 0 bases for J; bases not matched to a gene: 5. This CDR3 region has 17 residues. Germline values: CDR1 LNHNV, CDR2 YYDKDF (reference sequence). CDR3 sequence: CATSRALGQGAKNIQYF. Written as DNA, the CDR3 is TGTGCCACCAGCAGAGCTCTCGGACAGGGAGCCAAAAACATTCAGTACTTC.

In DNA, the CDR3 is TGTGCCAGCAGTCTGTCAGGGGGCTGGGGGACCCAGTACTTC. It is translated as CASSLSGGWGTQYF. The chain links TRBV27 to TRBJ2-5; 8 bases fit TRBD1. From germline, CDR1 is MNHEY and CDR2 SMNVEV (reference sequence). CDR3 length: 14 amino acids. V lost 5 bases to trimming and J lost 7 bases; unmatched junction nucleotides: 9.

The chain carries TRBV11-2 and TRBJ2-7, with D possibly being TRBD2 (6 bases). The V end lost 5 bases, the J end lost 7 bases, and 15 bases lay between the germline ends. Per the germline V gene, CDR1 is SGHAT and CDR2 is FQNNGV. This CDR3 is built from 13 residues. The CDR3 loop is CASSQRPAGEQYF. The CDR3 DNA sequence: TGTGCCAGCAGCCAGAGGCCGGCGGGGGAGCAGTACTTC.

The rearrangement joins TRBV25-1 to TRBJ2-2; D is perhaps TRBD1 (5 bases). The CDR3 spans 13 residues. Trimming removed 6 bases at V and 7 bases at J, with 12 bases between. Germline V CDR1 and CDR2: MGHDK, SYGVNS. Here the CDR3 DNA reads TGTGCCAGCAGCCCCCAGGGTATCGGGGAGCTGTTTTTT. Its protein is CASSPQGIGELFF.

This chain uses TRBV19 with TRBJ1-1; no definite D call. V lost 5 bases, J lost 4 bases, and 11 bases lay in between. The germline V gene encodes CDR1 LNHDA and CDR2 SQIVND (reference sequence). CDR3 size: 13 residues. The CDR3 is CASSASGVTEAFF. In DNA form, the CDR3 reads TGTGCCAGTAGTGCTTCAGGTGTCACTGAAGCTTTCTTT.